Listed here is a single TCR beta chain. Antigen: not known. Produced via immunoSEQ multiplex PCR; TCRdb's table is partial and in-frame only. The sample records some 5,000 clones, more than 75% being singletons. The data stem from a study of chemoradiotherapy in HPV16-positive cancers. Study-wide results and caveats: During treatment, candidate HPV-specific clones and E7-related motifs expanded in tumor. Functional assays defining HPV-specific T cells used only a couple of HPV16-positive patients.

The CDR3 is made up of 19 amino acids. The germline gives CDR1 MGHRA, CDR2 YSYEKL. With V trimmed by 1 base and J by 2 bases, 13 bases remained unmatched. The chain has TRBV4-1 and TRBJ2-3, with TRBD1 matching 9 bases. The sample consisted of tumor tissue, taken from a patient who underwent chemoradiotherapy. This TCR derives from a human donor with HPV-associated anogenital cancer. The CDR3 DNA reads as TGCGCCAGCAGCCAAGCTTGGAAGGGGACAGGGCTCGACACAGATACGCAGTATTTT. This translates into CASSQAWKGTGLDTDTQYF.